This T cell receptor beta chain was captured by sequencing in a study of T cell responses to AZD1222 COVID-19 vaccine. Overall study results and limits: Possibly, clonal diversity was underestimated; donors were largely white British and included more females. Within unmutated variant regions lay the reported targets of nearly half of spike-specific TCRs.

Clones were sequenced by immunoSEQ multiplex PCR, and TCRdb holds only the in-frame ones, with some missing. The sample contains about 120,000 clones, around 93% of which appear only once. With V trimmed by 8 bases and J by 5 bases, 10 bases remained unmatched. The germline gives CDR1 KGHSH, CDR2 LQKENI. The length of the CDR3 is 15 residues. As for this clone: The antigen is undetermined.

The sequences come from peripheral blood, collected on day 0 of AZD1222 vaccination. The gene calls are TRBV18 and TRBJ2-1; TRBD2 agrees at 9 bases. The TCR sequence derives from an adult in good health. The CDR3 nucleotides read TGTGCCAGCACCCCGGGACTAGCTTGGAACAATGAGCAGTTCTTC. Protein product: CASTPGLAWNNEQFF.